This is a list of T cell receptor beta chains from one sample in a study of blood T cell repertoires in COVID-19. This table comes from immunoSEQ multiplex PCR, and its TCRdb copy is limited to in-frame clones, with some not included. The profile covers under 250,000 clones, with 70% to 90% appearing a single time and more than 6.5% taken by the ten largest. Material for sequencing was peripheral blood. The receptors here all came from a woman aged 70-85 years with active or convalescent COVID-19. Each CDR3 is given with its conserved first and last residue. A D gene is named only where the DNA matches it firmly. Not every row has a clone size; where given, it reads once, few, many or a size class.

j_gene: TRBJ2-7; abundance: -; d_gene: -; v_gene: TRBV29-1; CDR3nt: TGCAGCGCCACACAGGGCTACGAGCAGTACTTC; CDR3aa: CSATQGYEQYF
j_gene: TRBJ2-1; abundance: -; d_gene: TRBD1; v_gene: TRBV9; CDR3nt: TGTGCCAGCAGCGTAGCTTGGACAGGGTGGTACAATGAGCAGTTCTTC; CDR3aa: CASSVAWTGWYNEQFF
j_gene: TRBJ2-7; abundance: -; d_gene: -; v_gene: TRBV5-1; CDR3nt: TGCGCCAGCAGCTCTTCCCAGGGGCCCGGCGAGCAGTACTTC; CDR3aa: CASSSSQGPGEQYF
j_gene: TRBJ2-7; abundance: -; d_gene: -; v_gene: TRBV24-1; CDR3nt: TGTGCCACCAGTGATTTGCAACTTAACCCGGGGGGCCCTTTCTACGAGCAGTACTTC; CDR3aa: CATSDLQLNPGGPFYEQYF
j_gene: TRBJ1-6; abundance: -; d_gene: TRBD1; v_gene: TRBV6-2/TRBV6-3; CDR3nt: TGTGCCAGCAGCCCGAGGGCAGGGGGAAATTCACCCCTCCACTTT; CDR3aa: CASSPRAGGNSPLHF
j_gene: TRBJ2-5; abundance: -; d_gene: TRBD2; v_gene: TRBV5-4; CDR3nt: TGTGCCAGCAGCTTTCTAGCGGGGGGGGCAGAGACCCAGTACTTC; CDR3aa: CASSFLAGGAETQYF
j_gene: TRBJ1-4; abundance: -; d_gene: -; v_gene: TRBV6-1; CDR3nt: TGTGCCAGCAGTGAAGTGTATTTAGAGAAACTGTTTTTT; CDR3aa: CASSEVYLEKLFF
j_gene: TRBJ2-7; abundance: -; d_gene: TRBD1; v_gene: TRBV19; CDR3nt: TGTGCCAGTGGGACAGGGGGGGCCTACGAGCAGTACTTC; CDR3aa: CASGTGGAYEQYF
j_gene: TRBJ2-5; abundance: -; d_gene: -; v_gene: TRBV24-1; CDR3nt: TGTGCCACCATGACTAGGTATAAGGAGACCCAGTACTTC; CDR3aa: CATMTRYKETQYF
j_gene: TRBJ2-1; abundance: -; d_gene: TRBD2; v_gene: TRBV11-3; CDR3nt: TGTGCCAGCAGCCCGGGACTAGCGGGGGCGGGTGAGCAGTTCTTC; CDR3aa: CASSPGLAGAGEQFF
j_gene: TRBJ2-1; abundance: -; d_gene: -; v_gene: TRBV5-1; CDR3nt: TGCGCCAGCAGCTTGGCTTCCAGCGGGCCGTGGAATGAGCAGTTCTTC; CDR3aa: CASSLASSGPWNEQFF
j_gene: TRBJ1-2; abundance: once; d_gene: -; v_gene: TRBV7-8; CDR3nt: TGTGCCAGCAGCTTAAACAGGGTGGAGTATGGCTACACCTTC; CDR3aa: CASSLNRVEYGYTF
j_gene: TRBJ1-1; abundance: -; d_gene: -; v_gene: TRBV27; CDR3nt: TGTGCCAGCAGCCGGTGGGTTAGCGACACTGAAGCTTTCTTT; CDR3aa: CASSRWVSDTEAFF
j_gene: TRBJ1-4; abundance: -; d_gene: -; v_gene: TRBV19; CDR3nt: TGTGCCAGTAAGCGCGACGCGGCGGCATTGGAAAAACTGTTTTTT; CDR3aa: CASKRDAAALEKLFF
j_gene: TRBJ2-1; abundance: -; d_gene: -; v_gene: TRBV5-1; CDR3nt: TGCGCCAGCAGCTTGGCTGGGGACACGGCCTACAATGAGCAGTTCTTC; CDR3aa: CASSLAGDTAYNEQFF
j_gene: TRBJ1-2; abundance: few; d_gene: -; v_gene: TRBV5-1; CDR3nt: TGCGCCAGCAGCTTGGAGGGGGAGGGCTATGGCTACACCTTC; CDR3aa: CASSLEGEGYGYTF
j_gene: TRBJ1-1; abundance: -; d_gene: TRBD1; v_gene: TRBV9; CDR3nt: TGTGCCAGCAGCCCCCTTAGGGGGCGCGCTGAAGCTTTCTTT; CDR3aa: CASSPLRGRAEAFF